The TCR beta chain described here comes from a study of blood T cells in healthy people across ages. The V and J ends lost 4 bases and 5 bases respectively, with 14 bases between them. The germline gives CDR1 SQVTM, CDR2 ANQGSEA. The CDR3 has 13 amino acids. Primed by a sample-barcoded 5' primer and a J-beta primer mix, a second PCR proceeded for about 6 to 11 cycles. Every molecule of cDNA carried a tag from a template-switch adaptor with 12 random nucleotides. In TCRdb, the 5' RACE reads were re-called with MiXCR into one record per CDR3 protein. The data show more than 750,000 distinct CDR3 sequences, almost 30% seen once. The sample was also linked to a second study, of T cells of mothers and their children. As that report states: The sample comes from roughly 9 healthy Caucasian donors: mothers and children. In each mother, TCR beta CDR3 reads exceeded 9 million; in each child, they numbered approximately 3.3 million.

This sequence joins TRBV29-1 and TRBJ1-1; tentative D call: TRBD1 (6 bases). The source material was blood. This sequence was found in a woman aged 40 to 55 in good health. The DNA of the CDR3 is TGCAGCGTTGCCCCAGGGGTTAAAACTGAAGCTTTCTTT. It translates to CSVAPGVKTEAFF.